The 29 T cell receptor beta chains below all came from one sample that was sequenced in a study of CXCR3-negative and CXCR3-positive naive CD8 T cells. 5' RACE with UMI labels generated the TRB cDNA libraries. TCRdb re-called the 5' RACE reads and gives one entry per CDR3 protein, without DNA. Its table lists tens of thousands of distinct CDR3 sequences. Sample: naive CXCR3- CD8+ T cells from blood. Subset given: CD45RO-CCR7+CD27+CD95- naive CD8+ T cells lacking CXCR3 (TNR3-). The receptors shown here come from a human donor in good health. Some clones in this sample may be carry-over from other donors' samples.

The gene calls are TRBV9 and TRBJ1-3. Germline CDR1 reads SGDLS; CDR2 reads YYNGEE. The CDR3 covers 17 residues. CDR3 amino acids: CASSKGSATLSGNTIYF.

This clonotype is identified as medium-sized from frequency. The genes are TRBV29-1 and TRBJ2-2; TCRdb's D gene call, TRBD1, goes unchecked for lack of DNA. The CDR3 contains 14 residues. CDR1 is SQVTM, CDR2 ANQGSEA, per germline. CDR3 sequence reads: CSVHRGTNTGELFF.

The chain recombines TRBV20-1 with TRBJ2-1; the TCRdb call, TRBD1, lacks DNA for checking. Germline V gives CDR1 DFQATT, CDR2 SNEGSKA (reference sequence). The CDR3 runs to 12 residues. This CDR3 is CSARRTGNEQFF.

This rearrangement joins TRBV29-1 to TRBJ2-3. CDR1 is SQVTM, CDR2 ANQGSEA, per germline. The CDR3 is 11 residues long. CDR3 sequence: CSVDDTDTQYF.

The chain combines TRBV10-3 with TRBJ2-2; lacking DNA, the TRBD2 call made by TCRdb goes unchecked. Per the germline V gene, CDR1 is ENHRY and CDR2 is SYGVKD. This CDR3 is built from 18 residues. This CDR3 is CAISGGASGGTNTGELFF.

The chain recombines TRBV29-1 with TRBJ2-2. Germline V gives CDR1 SQVTM, CDR2 ANQGSEA. This CDR3 is 16 amino acids long. The CDR3 region is CSVEDAVVGSTGELFF.

The chain joins TRBV4-3 to TRBJ2-2; with no DNA, the TCRdb D assignment of TRBD1 cannot be verified. The CDR3 loop spans 17 amino acids. CDR1 LGHNA and CDR2 YSLEER come from the germline V gene. The CDR3 protein is CASSPGQGATGGHQLFF.

This chain joins TRBV2 and TRBJ1-5; TCRdb returns TRBD1, unconfirmable since there is no DNA. The CDR3 extends over 16 amino acids. The V gene's germline CDR1 is SNHLY and CDR2 FYNNEI. CDR3 sequence reads: CASSETAPTSNQPQHF. The full variable domain, rest sourced from reference TRBV2 and TRBJ1-5, is EPEVTQTPSHQVTQMGQEVILRCVPISNHLYFYWYRQILGQKVEFLVSFYNNEISEKSEIFDDQFSVERPDGSNFTLKIRSTKLEDSAMYFCASSETAPTSNQPQHFGDGTRLSIL.

This chain uses TRBV4-3 with TRBJ1-5; as DNA is missing, the TRBD1 call by TCRdb cannot be tested. CDR1 and CDR2 from the germline V gene are LGHNA and YSLEER. The length of the CDR3 is 14 residues. This chain's CDR3 is CASSQTGGGQPQHF.

The chain is built from TRBV20-1 and TRBJ2-7; TCRdb picks TRBD1, but there is no DNA to check that call. The CDR3 extends over 16 amino acids. The germline gives CDR1 DFQATT, CDR2 SNEGSKA (reference sequence). CDR3: CSARDLLGDGPYEQYF.

V and J are TRBV28 and TRBJ2-3. The germline V gene has CDR1 MDHEN and CDR2 SYDVKM. This CDR3 spans 14 amino acids. The CDR3 sequence is CASSLEASTDTQYF.

This sequence joins TRBV12-3 or TRBV12-4 and TRBJ2-1; TCRdb calls TRBD2, which cannot be checked without DNA. The CDR3 extends over 13 amino acids. The CDR3 loop is CASSLSGDNEQFF.

The rearrangement joins TRBV11-3 to TRBJ1-1. This CDR3 is 13 amino acids long. Germline V gene lookup returns CDR1 SGHNT and CDR2 YENEEA. This chain's CDR3 is CASSLDNAGKAFF. Supplemented by reference TRBV11-3 and TRBJ1-1, the full variable domain reads EAGVVQSPRYKIIEKKQPVAFWCNPISGHNTLYWYLQNLGQGPELLIRYENEEAVDDSQLPKDRFSAERLKGVDSTLKIQPAELGDSAVYLCASSLDNAGKAFFGQGTRLTVV.

V gene TRBV29-1 combines with J gene TRBJ2-5; no DNA is available, so the TRBD1 call from TCRdb remains unchecked. This CDR3 has 14 residues. Germline V gene lookup returns CDR1 SQVTM and CDR2 ANQGSEA. The CDR3: CSVAGQPPEGAQYF.

The chain recombines TRBV29-1 with TRBJ2-3; TCRdb returns TRBD1, unconfirmable since there is no DNA. Germline assignment: CDR1 SQVTM and CDR2 ANQGSEA. The CDR3 length is 17 residues. CDR3 amino acids: CSVDGTDRELSTDTQYF.

The chain has TRBV6-2 or TRBV6-3 and TRBJ2-1. Germline assignment: CDR1 MNHEY and CDR2 SVGEGT. The CDR3 consists of 14 residues. CDR3 loop: CASSYSSSYNEQFF.

The rearrangement uses TRBV28 and TRBJ2-3; the TCRdb D gene call, TRBD1, has no DNA to confirm it. The CDR3 is 15 amino acids. CDR1 and CDR2 (germline): MDHEN, SYDVKM. CDR3 in amino acids: CASSLLGGPGDTQYF.

The genes are TRBV27 and TRBJ2-5; TCRdb's D gene call, TRBD2, goes unchecked for lack of DNA. The germline V gene encodes CDR1 MNHEY and CDR2 SMNVEV (reference sequence). CDR3 length: 16 amino acids. The CDR3 loop reads CASSPGLAGHQETQYF.

The chain has TRBV7-8 and TRBJ1-2; no DNA is available, so the TRBD1 call from TCRdb remains unchecked. This CDR3 is built from 12 residues. Germline V gene data show CDR1 as SGHVS and CDR2 as FQNEAQ. The CDR3 is CASSFRDDGYTF. Based on the CDR3 plus reference TRBV7-8 and TRBJ1-2, the full variable domain is GAGVSQSPRYKVAKRGQDVALRCDPISGHVSLFWYQQALGQGPEFLTYFQNEAQLDKSGLPSDRFFAERPEGSVSTLKIQRTQQEDSAVYLCASSFRDDGYTFGSGTRLTVV.

This chain links TRBV28 with TRBJ2-2. The CDR3 covers 14 residues. Germline assignment: CDR1 MDHEN and CDR2 SYDVKM. CDR3 in amino acids: CATDGVGSTGELFF.

The V gene is TRBV28, the J gene TRBJ2-7. Germline V lookup: CDR1 MDHEN, CDR2 SYDVKM. There are 12 residues in the CDR3. CDR3 in amino acids: CASSPSVVEQYF. Supplemented by reference TRBV28 and TRBJ2-7, the full variable domain reads DVKVTQSSRYLVKRTGEKVFLECVQDMDHENMFWYRQDPGLGLRLIYFSYDVKMKEKGDIPEGYSVSREKKERFSLILESASTNQTSMYLCASSPSVVEQYFGPGTRLTVT.

The CDR3 is CSVGGDYYGEQYF. The chain uses TRBV29-1 and TRBJ2-7; TCRdb returns TRBD2, unconfirmable since there is no DNA. CDR1 is SQVTM, CDR2 ANQGSEA, per germline. This CDR3 is 13 amino acids long.

This chain uses TRBV6-5 with TRBJ2-5. The CDR3 consists of 16 residues. Germline V lookup: CDR1 MNHEY, CDR2 SVGAGI. The CDR3 loop is CASSYSGEDFKETQYF.

The chain's CDR3 is CASSHQQGELETQYF. J is TRBJ2-5 and V is TRBV7-9; as DNA is missing, the TRBD1 call by TCRdb cannot be tested. The length of the CDR3 is 15 residues. Germline assignment: CDR1 SEHNR and CDR2 FQNEAQ (reference sequence). Complete variable domain (other parts from reference TRBV7-9 and TRBJ2-5): DTGVSQNPRHKITKRGQNVTFRCDPISEHNRLYWYRQTLGQGPEFLTYFQNEAQLEKSRLLSDRFSAERPKGSFSTLEIQRTEQGDSAMYLCASSHQQGELETQYFGPGTRLLVL.

The chain has TRBV5-8 and TRBJ2-1. Germline CDR1 is SGHTS and CDR2 is YDEGEE. The CDR3 contains 17 residues. The CDR3: CASSLGVGGSSYNEQFF.

The chain links TRBV12-3 or TRBV12-4 to TRBJ1-1; the TCRdb call, TRBD1, lacks DNA for checking. The CDR3 loop spans 15 amino acids. The CDR3: CASSTTPGAYDEAFF.

The CDR3 spells CSVERRDRPGGELFF. The V and J genes are TRBV29-1 and TRBJ2-2; TCRdb gives TRBD1 as the D gene, but with no DNA this cannot be confirmed. CDR1 and CDR2 from the germline V gene are SQVTM and ANQGSEA. The CDR3 extends over 15 amino acids.

This chain connects TRBV4-1 to TRBJ2-4; TCRdb's D call of TRBD1 is untestable without DNA. This CDR3 has 13 residues. CDR1 is MGHRA, CDR2 YSYEKL, per germline. The CDR3 protein is CASSQAGIDIQYF.

The chain is built from TRBV5-1 and TRBJ2-2; TCRdb outputs TRBD1, but without DNA this stays unchecked. There are 17 residues in the CDR3. The germline V gene has CDR1 SGHRS and CDR2 YFSETQ. The CDR3 sequence: CASSLLGGSPNTGELFF.